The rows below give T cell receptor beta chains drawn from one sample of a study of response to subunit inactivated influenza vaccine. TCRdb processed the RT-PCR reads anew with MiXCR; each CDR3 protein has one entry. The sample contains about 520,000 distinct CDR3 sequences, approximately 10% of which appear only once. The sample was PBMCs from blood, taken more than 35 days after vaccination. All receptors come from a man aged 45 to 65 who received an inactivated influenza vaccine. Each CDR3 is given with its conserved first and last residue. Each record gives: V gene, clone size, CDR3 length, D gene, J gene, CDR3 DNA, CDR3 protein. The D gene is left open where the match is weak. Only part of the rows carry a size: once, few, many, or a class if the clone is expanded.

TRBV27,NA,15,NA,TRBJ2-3,TGTGCCAGCAGTATCGGGACACTTAGCACAGATACGCAGTATTTT,CASSIGTLSTDTQYF
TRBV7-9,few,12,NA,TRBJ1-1,TGTGCCAGCAGCTTCCAGAACACTGAAGCTTTCTTT,CASSFQNTEAFF
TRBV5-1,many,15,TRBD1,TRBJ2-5,TGCGCCAGCAGTTGGGGAACAGGGGTTGAGGAGACCCAGTACTTC,CASSWGTGVEETQYF
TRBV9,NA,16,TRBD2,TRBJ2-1,TGTGCCAGCAGCGTTTTTACTAGCGGGGGGGCCGGTGAGCAGTTCTTC,CASSVFTSGGAGEQFF
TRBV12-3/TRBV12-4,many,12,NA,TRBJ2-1,TGTGCCAGCAGTTCCAGGGGGGCTGAGCAGTTCTTC,CASSSRGAEQFF
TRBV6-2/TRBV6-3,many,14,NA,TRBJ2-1,TGTGCCAGCAGTTATCTTTGGGGGGCCGATGAGCAGTTCTTC,CASSYLWGADEQFF
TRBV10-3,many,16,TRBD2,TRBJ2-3,TGTGCCATCAGTGAGTCGAGCGGGAGGGACGCAGATACGCAGTATTTT,CAISESSGRDADTQYF
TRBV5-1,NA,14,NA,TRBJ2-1,TGCGCCAGCAGCTTGGGAGCGAGCATCGATGAGCAGTTCTTC,CASSLGASIDEQFF
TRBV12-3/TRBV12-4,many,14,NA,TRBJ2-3,TGTGCCAGCAGTTTGGGCGGCAGATCAGATACGCAGTATTTT,CASSLGGRSDTQYF
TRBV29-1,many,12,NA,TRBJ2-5,TGCAGCGTTAGTCGACAGGAAGAGACCCAGTACTTC,CSVSRQEETQYF
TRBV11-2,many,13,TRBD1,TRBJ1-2,TGTGCCAGCAGCTTCGACAGGGCTAATGGCTACACCTTC,CASSFDRANGYTF
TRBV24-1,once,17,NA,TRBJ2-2,TGTGCCACCAGTGATTTGGATCGTGGGGGCTACACCGGGGAGCTGTTTTTT,CATSDLDRGGYTGELFF